The 24 T cell receptor beta chains below come from one sample, sequenced in a study of cytomegalovirus exposure and HLA in healthy donors. The PCR ran on 60 Vbeta and 13 Jbeta primers. Some clones are missing from TCRdb's copy, which holds only in-frame ones; the method was immunoSEQ multiplex PCR. The sample consists of 110,000 or so clones, 15% of them appearing once. The sequenced material came from PBMCs. The receptors originated from a female donor in good health and CMV-seronegative.

The chain carries TRBV11-1 and TRBJ2-7; 7 positions agree with TRBD2. The CDR3 has 16 residues. Germline V lookup: CDR1 SGHAT, CDR2 FQDESV (reference sequence). J lost 2 bases, V lost 5 bases, and 12 bases had no gene match. CDR3 DNA: TGTGCCAGCAGCCAAACGGTTACTAGCGTCGCCTACGAGCAGTACTTC. This gives the protein CASSQTVTSVAYEQYF.

This clone has a handful of counts. The CDR3 loop reads CASSPGQSLFYGYTF. The DNA of the CDR3 is TGCGCCAGCAGTCCGGGACAGAGCTTATTCTATGGCTACACCTTC. The V gene is TRBV5-1, the J gene TRBJ1-2, with 7 bases that match TRBD1. J was trimmed by 4 bases and V by 5 bases; bases with no gene match: 11. Germline V gene data show CDR1 as SGHRS and CDR2 as YFSETQ. CDR3 size: 15 residues.

This clone has a handful of counts. The V and J genes are TRBV6-1 and TRBJ1-5; D is ambiguous. Per the germline V gene, CDR1 is MNHNS and CDR2 is SASEGT. V lost 0 bases to trimming and J lost 0 bases, with 12 bases between them. The CDR3 runs 17 residues. The DNA of the CDR3 is TGTGCCAGCAGTGAAGCGCTGGCAGATTATAGCAATCAGCCCCAGCATTTT. This encodes CASSEALADYSNQPQHF.

This clone was found a few times. The V call is TRBV10-3, the J call TRBJ1-2; D possibly corresponds to TRBD1 (5 bases). The V end lost 1 base, the J end lost 2 bases, and 8 bases lay between the germline ends. The CDR3 runs to 14 residues. The germline V gene encodes CDR1 ENHRY and CDR2 SYGVKD. The CDR3 DNA sequence: TGTGCCATCAGTGAGTTAGCAGGGAACTATGGCTACACCTTC. This translates into CAISELAGNYGYTF.

This chain uses TRBV14 with TRBJ2-1, with 10 bases identical to TRBD2. This CDR3 has 17 residues. Germline V lookup: CDR1 SGHDN, CDR2 FVKESK. Trimming took 0 bases from V and 3 from J; bases not matched to a gene: 5. CDR3 nucleotides: TGTGCCAGCAGCCAAGAGCCTAGCGGGAGTATCTACAATGAGCAGTTCTTC. It codes for CASSQEPSGSIYNEQFF.

The chain links TRBV5-6 to TRBJ1-5; TRBD1 matches at 7 bases. Germline V CDR1 and CDR2: SGHDT, YYEEEE. The CDR3 is 15 residues long. The trim removed 1 base at V and 4 bases at J, leaving 5 bases unmatched. In DNA form, the CDR3 reads TGTGCCAGCAGCTTGCGACAGGGCGGTAATCAGCCCCAGCATTTT. This translates into CASSLRQGGNQPQHF.

In its sample, this clone was seen a few times. The chain carries TRBV2 and TRBJ2-1; TRBD1 matches at 9 bases. Germline values: CDR1 SNHLY, CDR2 FYNNEI. The CDR3 loop spans 15 amino acids. V trimming: 5 bases; J trimming: 7 bases; junction bases outside the gene matches: 9. The CDR3: CASSLDRGAQNEQFF. The CDR3 DNA is TGTGCCAGCAGTCTCGACAGGGGGGCGCAAAATGAGCAGTTCTTC.

J is TRBJ2-3 and V is TRBV5-1; D perhaps matches TRBD1 (6 bases). The CDR3 consists of 15 residues. Trimming took off 3 bases at V and 3 bases at J, with 14 bases between the two ends. Germline CDR1 is SGHRS and CDR2 is YFSETQ. CDR3 protein: CASSYTGLMTDTQYF. The CDR3 region has the DNA TGCGCCAGCAGCTATACAGGGCTCATGACAGATACGCAGTATTTT.

The V and J genes are TRBV27 and TRBJ1-6; a weak D match, TRBD1 (5 bases). From germline, CDR1 is MNHEY and CDR2 SMNVEV (reference sequence). The CDR3 covers 18 residues. V lost 5 bases and J 7 bases, leaving 24 bases between the germline ends. The CDR3 here is CASSPAPWGVPGNSPLHF. Written as DNA, the CDR3 is TGTGCCAGCAGTCCAGCCCCCTGGGGGGTGCCCGGGAATTCACCCCTCCACTTT.

This clone appeared many times. The chain joins TRBV19 to TRBJ2-5; TRBD1 might be the D (6 bases). This CDR3 has 14 amino acids. The germline CDR1 and CDR2 sequences are LNHDA and SQIVND (reference sequence). Trimming cost V 3 bases and J 1 base, with 9 bases left between them. CDR3 coding DNA: TGTGCCAGTAGTATGGGGACAATCCAAGAGACCCAGTACTTC. Translating gives CASSMGTIQETQYF. Supplemented by reference TRBV19 and TRBJ2-5, the full variable domain reads DGGITQSPKYLFRKEGQNVTLSCEQNLNHDAMYWYRQDPGQGLRLIYYSQIVNDFQKGDIAEGYSVSREKKESFPLTVTSAQKNPTAFYLCASSMGTIQETQYFGPGTRLLVL.

The chain is built from TRBV28 and TRBJ1-2; D is unclear. The germline V and J ends were trimmed by 1 base and 7 bases, with 10 bases remaining between them. The CDR3 length is 13 residues. CDR1 MDHEN and CDR2 SYDVKM come from the germline V gene. CDR3 region: CASSLLSLVGYTF. CDR3 nucleotide sequence: TGTGCCAGCAGTTTATTGTCCCTCGTTGGCTACACCTTC.

This clone was seen a handful of times. The rearrangement links TRBV6-1 to TRBJ2-1; D unresolved. The CDR3 has 13 amino acids. V lost 3 bases and J 5 bases, leaving 8 bases between the germline ends. Germline V gene data show CDR1 as MNHNS and CDR2 as SASEGT. For the CDR3, the DNA is TGTGCCAGCAGTGATAGGAGTGACAATGAGCAGTTCTTC. Its protein product is CASSDRSDNEQFF.

In its sample, this clone was seen a few times. This chain uses TRBV19 with TRBJ2-1, with TRBD1 matching 7 bases. The trim removed 5 bases at V and 8 bases at J, leaving 6 bases unmatched. The CDR3 loop spans 13 amino acids. Germline CDR1 is LNHDA and CDR2 is SQIVND (reference sequence). CDR3 in amino acids: CASSPRQGYEQFF. CDR3 coding DNA: TGTGCCAGTAGTCCCCGACAGGGATATGAGCAGTTCTTC.

This clone has only a few counts. The chain combines TRBV27 with TRBJ2-1, with D perhaps TRBD2 (5 bases). V was trimmed by 3 bases and J by 8 bases, leaving 8 bases between them. CDR3 length: 12 residues. Germline V gene lookup returns CDR1 MNHEY and CDR2 SMNVEV (reference sequence). CDR3 in DNA: TGTGCCAGCAGTTTCGGGGTCCATGAGCAGTTCTTC. Its translation: CASSFGVHEQFF.

The V gene is TRBV6-6, the J gene TRBJ2-5; 10 nucleotides match TRBD2. Germline V gene sequence: CDR1 MNHNY, CDR2 SVGAGI (reference sequence). J gave up 3 bases and V 2 bases, and 6 bases lay outside the gene matches. The CDR3 covers 16 residues. The CDR3 region is CASSYGFGLAEETQYF. CDR3 DNA: TGTGCCAGCAGTTACGGGTTCGGACTAGCGGAAGAGACCCAGTACTTC.

This clone was detected only a few times. The V call is TRBV6-5, the J call TRBJ2-7, with 8 bases fitting TRBD1. Germline V gives CDR1 MNHEY, CDR2 SVGAGI. V dropped 5 bases and J dropped 2; count of bases not matched to a gene: 8. The length of the CDR3 is 15 residues. CDR3 coding DNA: TGTGCCAGCAGTCCCACAGGGGGGTATACCTACGAGCAGTACTTC. This translates into CASSPTGGYTYEQYF.

This clone was seen more than once but under ten times. The gene calls are TRBV7-6 and TRBJ2-3; the match to TRBD2 covers 14 bases. Germline V gene lookup returns CDR1 SGHVS and CDR2 FNYEAQ. V shed 5 bases and J 4 bases; nucleotides not matched to a gene: 8. The CDR3 loop spans 17 amino acids. The CDR3 region has the DNA TGTGCCAGCAGCCGCCGACTAGCGGGGGGGCGCCCAGATACGCAGTATTTT. Encoded protein: CASSRRLAGGRPDTQYF.

V and J are TRBV5-1 and TRBJ1-4; tentatively, D is TRBD1 (5 bases). V lost 1 base and J 7 bases, leaving 11 bases between the germline ends. Germline lookup yields CDR1 SGHRS and CDR2 YFSETQ. This CDR3 has 14 residues. CDR3: CASSLTGSVEKLFF. The CDR3 DNA reads TGCGCCAGCAGCTTGACAGGATCGGTTGAAAAACTGTTTTTT.

The chain combines TRBV28 with TRBJ1-2; D gene unclear. The CDR3 totals 13 residues. The germline V and J ends were trimmed by 3 bases and 6 bases, with 11 bases remaining between them. Germline V gene data show CDR1 as MDHEN and CDR2 as SYDVKM. DNA of the CDR3: TGTGCCAGCAGTTTTTCGGGAAGGAATGGCTACACCTTC. As protein: CASSFSGRNGYTF.

The rearrangement links TRBV7-2 to TRBJ1-1; possible D gene TRBD1, 6 bases. The V gene's germline CDR1 is SGHTA and CDR2 FQGNSA. CDR3 length: 13 amino acids. V was cut by 6 bases and J by 1 base, with 9 bases left in between. The CDR3 nucleotides are TGTGCCAGCAGTGGGGGCCCGAACACTGAAGCTTTCTTT. It yields the protein CASSGGPNTEAFF.

This chain links TRBV15 with TRBJ1-5, with 8 bases identical to TRBD1. This CDR3 is 18 amino acids long. V was pared by 3 bases and J by 6 bases, with 16 bases of the junction left unmatched. Germline CDR1 LNHNV, CDR2 YYDKDF (reference sequence). As DNA, the CDR3 is TGTGCCACCAGCAGGGGGACGTCCGGGACAGGTTCAGGTCAGCCCCAGCATTTT. Translated: CATSRGTSGTGSGQPQHF.

The CDR3 DNA follows: TGTGCCAGCAGCAAAGGGACACAGACGAACACCGGGGAGCTGTTTTTT. Residues: CASSKGTQTNTGELFF. The chain carries TRBV21-1 and TRBJ2-2; the table's TRBD1 call for D was not verified on the DNA. TRBV21-1 is a listed pseudogene. CDR3 length: 16 amino acids.

The chain recombines TRBV25-1 with TRBJ1-2, with D unresolved. The CDR3 spans 14 residues. V was shortened by 8 bases and J by 4 bases, with 17 bases between the two germline ends. Germline assignment: CDR1 MGHDK and CDR2 SYGVNS. Here the CDR3 DNA reads TGTGCCAGCTCCCCTCCGGGGAGCGGCTATGGCTACACCTTC. Translation gives CASSPPGSGYGYTF.

V usage is TRBV6-1 and J usage is TRBJ2-1; D ambiguous. The CDR3 runs 13 residues. V lost 3 bases, J lost 13 bases, and 16 bases lay in between. The germline gives CDR1 MNHNS, CDR2 SASEGT. CDR3 protein: CASSESVFASQFF. Written as DNA, the CDR3 is TGTGCCAGCAGTGAGTCAGTCTTCGCTTCTCAGTTCTTC.